These 7 T cell receptor beta chains were all obtained from the same sample, sequenced in a study of CD8 T cells in ankylosing spondylitis. Study results and caveats: What appeared characteristic of ankylosing spondylitis blood was a TCR beta motif of eight or nine highly homologous variants.

Using its own MiXCR run on the 5' RACE reads, TCRdb lists one record per CDR3 protein. Among about 480,000 distinct CDR3 sequences listed, 17% were seen once. The antigens these receptors bind are not known. The sample was blood, either unsorted or a sorted T cell fraction (not recorded which). The source of these receptors is a male donor with ankylosing spondylitis.

This clonotype has a handful of counts. The V call is TRBV3-1, the J call TRBJ1-5; a possible D gene is TRBD1 (5 bases). Trimming removed 4 bases at V and 1 base at J, with 11 bases between. Germline values: CDR1 LGHDT, CDR2 YNNKEL (reference sequence). The CDR3 has 15 residues. In DNA form, the CDR3 reads TGTGCCAGCAGCCCCCGCGGGACGAGCAATCAGCCCCAGCATTTT. It is translated as CASSPRGTSNQPQHF.

This clonotype showed up many times. V and J are TRBV12-3 or TRBV12-4 and TRBJ2-4; 7 bases align to TRBD2. V was clipped by 5 bases and J by 1 base; unmatched bases: 14. The CDR3 sequence is 18 residues long. The CDR3 nucleotides read TGTGCCAGCAGTCCGCCGGGACTAACCGAGGGGGCCAAAAACATTCAGTACTTC. Its protein product is CASSPPGLTEGAKNIQYF.

This clonotype was seen more than once but under ten times. The chain recombines TRBV6-1 with TRBJ2-3, with 7 positions matching TRBD1. Trimming took 6 bases from V and 0 from J; bases not matched to a gene: 6. The CDR3 consists of 15 residues. The germline gives CDR1 MNHNS, CDR2 SASEGT. CDR3 amino acids: CASRPGTESTDTQYF. CDR3 DNA: TGTGCCAGCAGACCCGGGACAGAAAGCACAGATACGCAGTATTTT.

This clonotype was counted a few times. The chain uses TRBV5-1 and TRBJ1-1; D might be TRBD1 (5 bases). Deletions cut 3 bases from V and 1 base from J, with 13 bases between. CDR3 length: 15 amino acids. Per germline, CDR1 SGHRS and CDR2 YFSETQ. The DNA of the CDR3 is TGCGCCAGCAGCTCGGGATCCGGGACGAACACTGAAGCTTTCTTT. Translated: CASSSGSGTNTEAFF.

The chain has TRBV20-1 and TRBJ2-2, with D uncertain. V shed 0 bases and J shed 4 bases, with 15 bases lying between them. CDR1 is DFQATT and CDR2 is SNEGSKA in the germline V gene (reference sequence). The CDR3 covers 16 residues. The CDR3 spells CSARDPLVGVTGELFF. The CDR3 DNA reads TGCAGTGCTAGAGATCCCCTAGTAGGCGTCACCGGGGAGCTGTTTTTT.

This clonotype was picked up a small number of times. The rearrangement uses TRBV20-1 and TRBJ1-1; D is perhaps TRBD1 (5 bases). This CDR3 spans 14 amino acids. Trimming pared 4 bases from V and 0 bases from J, leaving 12 bases between. CDR1 is DFQATT, CDR2 SNEGSKA, per germline (reference sequence). The CDR3: CSATTGSLNTEAFF. CDR3 nucleotide sequence: TGCAGTGCTACCACAGGCTCCCTGAACACTGAAGCTTTCTTT.

This CDR3 is CASSLGRGLPNEKLFF. CDR3 nucleotide sequence: TGTGCCAGCAGCTTAGGCAGGGGGCTTCCTAATGAAAAACTGTTTTTT. This chain connects TRBV7-6 to TRBJ1-4; 8 bases align to TRBD1. The CDR3 covers 16 residues. Germline assignment: CDR1 SGHVS and CDR2 FNYEAQ. V shed 1 base and J 3 bases; nucleotides not matched to a gene: 4. The whole variable domain, remainder taken from reference TRBV7-6 and TRBJ1-4, is GAGVSQSPRYKVTKRGQDVALRCDPISGHVSLYWYRQALGQGPEFLTYFNYEAQQDKSGLPNDRFSAERPEGSISTLTIQRTEQRDSAMYRCASSLGRGLPNEKLFFGSGTQLSVL.